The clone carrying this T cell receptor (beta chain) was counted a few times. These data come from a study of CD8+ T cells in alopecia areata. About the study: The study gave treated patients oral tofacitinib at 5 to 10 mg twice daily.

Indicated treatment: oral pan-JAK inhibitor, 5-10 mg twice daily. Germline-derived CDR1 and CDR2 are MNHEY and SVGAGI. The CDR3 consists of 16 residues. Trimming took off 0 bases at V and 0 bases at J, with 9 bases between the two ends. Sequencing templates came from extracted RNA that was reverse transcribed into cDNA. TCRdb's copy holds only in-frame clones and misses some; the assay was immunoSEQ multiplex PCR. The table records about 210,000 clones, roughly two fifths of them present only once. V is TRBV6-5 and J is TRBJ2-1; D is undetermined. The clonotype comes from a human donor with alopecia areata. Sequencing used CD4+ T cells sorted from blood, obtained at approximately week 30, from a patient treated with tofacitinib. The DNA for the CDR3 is TGTGCCAGCAGTTACTCCTCGCGGAGCTCCTACAATGAGCAGTTCTTC. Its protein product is CASSYSSRSSYNEQFF.